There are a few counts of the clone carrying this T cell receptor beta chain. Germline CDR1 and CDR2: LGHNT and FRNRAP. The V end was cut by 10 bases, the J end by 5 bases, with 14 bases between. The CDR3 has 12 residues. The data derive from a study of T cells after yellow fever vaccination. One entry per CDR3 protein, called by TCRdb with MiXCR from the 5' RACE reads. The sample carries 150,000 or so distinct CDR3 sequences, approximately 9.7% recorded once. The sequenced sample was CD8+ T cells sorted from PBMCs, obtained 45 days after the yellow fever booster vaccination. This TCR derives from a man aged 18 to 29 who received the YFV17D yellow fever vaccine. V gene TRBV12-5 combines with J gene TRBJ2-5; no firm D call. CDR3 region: CATSDLAETQYF. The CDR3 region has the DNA TGTGCTACCTCTGACTTGGCGGAGACCCAGTACTTC.